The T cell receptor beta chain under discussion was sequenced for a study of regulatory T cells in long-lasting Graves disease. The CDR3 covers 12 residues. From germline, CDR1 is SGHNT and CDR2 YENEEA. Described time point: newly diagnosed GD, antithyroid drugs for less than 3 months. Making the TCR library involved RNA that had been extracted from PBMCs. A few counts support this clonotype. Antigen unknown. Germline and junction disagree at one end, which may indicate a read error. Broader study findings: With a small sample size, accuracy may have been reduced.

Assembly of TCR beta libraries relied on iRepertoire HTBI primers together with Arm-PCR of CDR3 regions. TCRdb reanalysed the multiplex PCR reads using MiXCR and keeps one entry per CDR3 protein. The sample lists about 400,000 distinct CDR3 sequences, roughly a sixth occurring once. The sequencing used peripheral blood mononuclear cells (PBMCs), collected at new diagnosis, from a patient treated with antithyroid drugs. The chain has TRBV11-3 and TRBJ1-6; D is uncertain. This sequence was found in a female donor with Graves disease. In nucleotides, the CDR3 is TGTGCCGGCAGCTTAGGGCAAGGACCCCTCCACTTT. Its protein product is CAGSLGQGPLHF.